The 27 T cell receptor beta chains listed next were all sequenced from one sample in a study of CXCR3-negative and CXCR3-positive naive CD8 T cells. Study-level results: Naive cells with CXCR3 showed TRB CDR3s that were more hydrophobic than those in CXCR3-negative naive cells.

Their cognate antigens are unknown. The authors prepared UMI-labeled TRB cDNA libraries by 5' RACE. TCRdb re-called the 5' RACE reads and gives one entry per CDR3 protein, without DNA. Its clone listing holds about 89,000 distinct CDR3 sequences. What was sequenced was naive CXCR3+ CD8+ T cells from blood. Subset meaning: CD45RO-CCR7+CD27+CD95- naive CD8+ T cells expressing CXCR3 (TNR3+). The receptors originated from a human donor in good health. Some clones in this sample may be carry-over from other donors' samples.

The CDR3 here is CSVETDSYEQYF. The J gene is TRBJ2-7, the V gene TRBV29-1. This CDR3 has 12 residues. From germline, CDR1 is SQVTM and CDR2 ANQGSEA.

The chain employs TRBV7-2 and TRBJ1-2; TCRdb reports TRBD1, a call that lacks DNA to check it against. Germline V gene sequence: CDR1 SGHTA, CDR2 FQGNSA. The CDR3 consists of 14 residues. The chain's CDR3 is CASSPGTLYYGYTF.

This rearrangement joins TRBV7-9 to TRBJ2-7. This CDR3 is built from 13 residues. Germline CDR1 is SEHNR and CDR2 is FQNEAQ (reference sequence). This chain's CDR3 is CASSQTANYEQYF. The entire variable domain, with the rest obtained from reference TRBV7-9 and TRBJ2-7, is as follows: DTGVSQNPRHKITKRGQNVTFRCDPISEHNRLYWYRQTLGQGPEFLTYFQNEAQLEKSRLLSDRFSAERPKGSFSTLEIQRTEQGDSAMYLCASSQTANYEQYFGPGTRLTVT.

V is TRBV9 and J is TRBJ2-3; absent DNA, TCRdb's TRBD2 call cannot be checked. This CDR3 has 20 amino acids. CDR1 and CDR2 from the germline V gene are SGDLS and YYNGEE. CDR3 amino acids: CASSVGRGTSGKGETDTQYF. The whole variable domain, filled in from reference TRBV9 and TRBJ2-3, reads DSGVTQTPKHLITATGQRVTLRCSPRSGDLSVYWYQQSLDQGLQFLIQYYNGEERAKGNILERFSAQQFPDLHSELNLSSLELGDSALYFCASSVGRGTSGKGETDTQYFGPGTRLTVL.

The V gene is TRBV11-1, the J gene TRBJ2-1; TCRdb's D call of TRBD2 is untestable without DNA. There are 19 residues in the CDR3. The germline gives CDR1 SGHAT, CDR2 FQDESV (reference sequence). This CDR3 is CASSFWTSGHLSSYNEQFF.

The V and J genes are TRBV20-1 and TRBJ2-1; TCRdb's D gene call, TRBD1, goes unchecked for lack of DNA. Germline CDR1 is DFQATT and CDR2 is SNEGSKA (reference sequence). The CDR3 has 13 residues. CDR3: CSASQPLDNEQFF.

The chain carries TRBV5-5 and TRBJ2-5; the TCRdb D gene call, TRBD2, has no DNA to confirm it. Germline V gene data show CDR1 as SGHKS and CDR2 as YYEKEE (reference sequence). The CDR3 spans 14 residues. CDR3 in amino acids: CASSLWRGQETQYF. Full variable domain (rest looked up from reference TRBV5-5 and TRBJ2-5): DAGVTQSPTHLIKTRGQQVTLRCSPISGHKSVSWYQQVLGQGPQFIFQYYEKEERGRGNFPDRFSARQFPNYSSELNVNALLLGDSALYLCASSLWRGQETQYFGPGTRLLVL.

The V call is TRBV3-1, the J call TRBJ2-1; with no DNA, the TCRdb D assignment of TRBD1 cannot be verified. CDR1 and CDR2 from the germline V gene are LGHDT and YNNKEL (reference sequence). This CDR3 is 14 amino acids long. The CDR3 here is CASSQGGAYNEQFF.

This rearrangement joins TRBV15 to TRBJ2-7; no DNA is available, so the TRBD1 call from TCRdb remains unchecked. Per the germline V gene, CDR1 is LNHNV and CDR2 is YYDKDF (reference sequence). The CDR3 is made up of 12 amino acids. CDR3 residues: CATSSAGWEQYF.

The V call is TRBV5-1, the J call TRBJ2-7; the D call of TRBD1 rests on TCRdb alone, since no DNA is present to check it. CDR3 length equals 16 residues. Germline V gives CDR1 SGHRS, CDR2 YFSETQ. CDR3 in amino acids: CASSPPGELPSYEQYF.

The rearrangement links TRBV29-1 to TRBJ2-7; absent DNA, TCRdb's TRBD1 call cannot be checked. The CDR3 has 11 residues. Looked up from germline, CDR1 is SQVTM and CDR2 is ANQGSEA. The CDR3 spells CSVDSSTGEVF.

The V call is TRBV4-2, the J call TRBJ2-7; with no DNA, the TCRdb D assignment of TRBD1 cannot be verified. The CDR3 contains 12 residues. Per germline, CDR1 LGHNA and CDR2 YNFKEQ. The CDR3: CASKGTDYEQYF.

This sequence joins TRBV9 and TRBJ1-5. Per the germline V gene, CDR1 is SGDLS and CDR2 is YYNGEE. The CDR3 totals 14 residues. This CDR3 reads CASSATVGNQPQHF.

The chain carries TRBV12-3 or TRBV12-4 and TRBJ1-1. There are 14 residues in the CDR3. This chain's CDR3 is CASSPHPINTEAFF.

The rearrangement links TRBV9 to TRBJ2-2. This CDR3 is 13 amino acids long. CDR1 is SGDLS and CDR2 is YYNGEE in the germline V gene. Here the CDR3 reads CASSARDTGELFF.

This chain links TRBV29-1 with TRBJ2-2; TCRdb reports TRBD2, a call that lacks DNA to check it against. The CDR3 runs to 14 residues. Germline CDR1 and CDR2: SQVTM and ANQGSEA. Here the CDR3 reads CSVEGLAGTGELFF.

CDR3 sequence reads: CASSLEPASQETQYF. This chain uses TRBV28 with TRBJ2-5. The CDR3 covers 15 residues. Germline V CDR1 and CDR2: MDHEN, SYDVKM.

The rearrangement links TRBV28 to TRBJ2-7; TCRdb proposes TRBD1, but this gene call is untestable without DNA. Per the germline V gene, CDR1 is MDHEN and CDR2 is SYDVKM. The CDR3 covers 14 residues. Here the CDR3 reads CASSSGTGEIEQYF. Full variable domain (outside the CDR3, taken from reference TRBV28 and TRBJ2-7): DVKVTQSSRYLVKRTGEKVFLECVQDMDHENMFWYRQDPGLGLRLIYFSYDVKMKEKGDIPEGYSVSREKKERFSLILESASTNQTSMYLCASSSGTGEIEQYFGPGTRLTVT.

This chain joins TRBV29-1 and TRBJ1-2. Germline CDR1 is SQVTM and CDR2 is ANQGSEA. The CDR3 runs to 15 residues. CDR3: CSVEGRASFDYGYTF.

The chain employs TRBV12-3 or TRBV12-4 and TRBJ2-1; checking the TCRdb D call of TRBD1 is not possible without DNA. The CDR3 runs 12 residues. Here the CDR3 reads CASGGRGNEQFF.

The chain has TRBV27 and TRBJ2-2; TCRdb lists TRBD1, though no DNA is available to test this call. The CDR3 has 16 amino acids. In germline, CDR1 is MNHEY, CDR2 SMNVEV (reference sequence). This CDR3 reads CASSPFGTGFLWELFF.

The CDR3: CASSQGTGTGQFF. The V gene is TRBV3-1, the J gene TRBJ2-7; TCRdb's D gene call, TRBD2, goes unchecked for lack of DNA. Germline V lookup: CDR1 LGHDT, CDR2 YNNKEL (reference sequence). CDR3 length: 13 residues.

The chain has TRBV7-9 and TRBJ2-1; lacking DNA, the TRBD1 call made by TCRdb goes unchecked. The CDR3 covers 14 residues. The germline CDR1 and CDR2 sequences are SEHNR and FQNEAQ (reference sequence). The CDR3 region is CASSPPGTGNEQFF.

This rearrangement joins TRBV9 to TRBJ2-2. Per the germline V gene, CDR1 is SGDLS and CDR2 is YYNGEE. This CDR3 is 13 amino acids long. CDR3 sequence: CASSVTNPGELFF.

The chain employs TRBV15 and TRBJ2-6. CDR1 is LNHNV, CDR2 YYDKDF, per germline (reference sequence). This CDR3 has 15 amino acids. CDR3 residues: CATSSTPSGANVLTF.

This chain links TRBV12-3 or TRBV12-4 with TRBJ2-5. The CDR3 has 14 residues. This CDR3 is CASSLAESLETQYF.

The V and J genes are TRBV9 and TRBJ2-7; TCRdb names TRBD1, which stays unverified in the absence of DNA. CDR1 is SGDLS, CDR2 YYNGEE, per germline. The CDR3 extends over 15 amino acids. The CDR3 reads CASSVEGTGYRGQYF.